Described below is a single TCR beta chain sequence and its context. Per the original methods: Using reference gene primer amplification, nucleated cell counts were estimated. Assay: immunoSEQ multiplex PCR; the TCRdb copy retains only in-frame clones and omits some. From that table come the V and J calls and clone size; the DNA was used to work out D and trimming. The sample consists of tens of thousands of clones, 83% of them appearing once. The CDR3 sequence is 14 residues long. This record comes from a study of blood T cell repertoires in COVID-19. Study-level background: Spain, Italy and the United States supplied samples that represented acute and convalescent COVID-19. The cDNA or gDNA used as material had been derived from T cells, B-cell-depleted T cells, or PBMCs.

This clonotype was sampled from a woman aged 80 or over with acute or convalescent COVID-19. This rearrangement joins TRBV21-1 to TRBJ1-1; TRBD1 is taken as the D call from the table, unchecked against the DNA. TRBV21-1 is a pseudogene. The sample comprised peripheral blood. Written as DNA, the CDR3 is TGTGCCAGCTTTTGTAACCCAGGTTTCACTGAAGCTTTCTTT. It encodes CASFCNPGFTEAFF.